This T cell receptor beta chain came from a study of PD-1 blockade in classical Hodgkin lymphoma. Overall study findings and caveats: At baseline, newly diagnosed patients reportedly showed less TCR diversity than healthy donors.

All the patients suffered relapse after autologous stem cell transplantation, and brentuximab vedotin exposure differed. About this clone: Antigen: not known.

Measured with immunoSEQ multiplex PCR; TCRdb has only the in-frame clones, and not every one. This table has 46,000 or so clones, 88% appearing once. The sequencing here drew on peripheral blood mononuclear cells (PBMCs), taken at baseline. The clonotype comes from a human donor with classical Hodgkin lymphoma.

CDR3 region: CASSSGQGIAYEQYF. Here the CDR3 DNA reads TGTGCCAGCAGCTCGGGACAGGGAATCGCCTACGAGCAGTACTTC. The genes are TRBV11-3 and TRBJ2-7; the match to TRBD1 covers 9 bases. This CDR3 is built from 15 residues. The V and J ends lost 4 bases and 2 bases, in that order; junction bases with no gene match: 6. From germline, CDR1 is SGHNT and CDR2 YENEEA.